Shown below are 2 T cell receptor beta chains from a single sample sequenced in a study of blood T cells in healthy people across ages. Using a J-beta primer mix together with a sample-barcoded 5' primer, a second PCR was run for roughly 6 to 12 cycles. TCRdb analysed the 5' RACE reads with MiXCR anew, one entry per CDR3 protein. Among 450,000 to 600,000 distinct CDR3 sequences listed, 25% to 35% were seen once. This same sample was also part of a study on T cells of mothers and their children.

The sample taken for sequencing was blood. All receptors derive from a boy aged 2 to 10 in good health.

This clonotype appeared a few times. The rearrangement joins TRBV7-8 to TRBJ2-3; 9 bases line up with TRBD1. The CDR3 consists of 18 residues. Germline lookup yields CDR1 SGHVS and CDR2 FQNEAQ. Trimming cost V 3 bases and J 5 bases; bases outside gene matches: 15. The CDR3: CASSFYRGPLFEGDTQYF. The DNA for the CDR3 is TGTGCCAGCAGCTTTTACAGGGGGCCCCTCTTTGAGGGAGATACGCAGTATTTT.

Worth noting for this clonotype: Mismatch with germline at one junction end may stem from a read error. The V and J genes are TRBV5-1 and TRBJ2-3, with 7 bases matching TRBD1. The CDR3 covers 17 residues. CDR1 is SGHRS and CDR2 is YFSETQ in the germline V gene. CDR3 residues: CASSLDFLGAGTDTQYF. DNA of the CDR3: TGCGCCAGCAGCTTGGACTTTCTGGGGGCTGGGACAGATACACAGTATTTT.